This TCR beta chain was sequenced for a study of tumor-infiltrating lymphocytes in primary liver carcinoma listed by TCRdb under 2017. About the study as a whole: Between November 2015 and early 2016, roughly five patients in China with histopathologically diagnosed primary liver carcinoma had surgical resection. The five patients, three men and two women aged 30 to 69 years, had hepatocellular carcinoma (four) or combined HCC and intrahepatic cholangiocarcinoma (one). The five patients had tumors of stage T1-T3 N0M0, with maximum diameters ranging from about 4.2 to 11 cm. Each sample produced about 3.5 to 7.5 million productive TCRbeta reads, and read depth showed no significant difference between tissue types. TCRbeta repertoire sequencing, expression microarrays and whole-exome sequencing were combined in the study across five regions of each liver tumor, with adjacent normal tissue and blood also included. A total of 35 or so specimens from 5 patients went through TCRbeta repertoire sequencing, namely 25 tumor regions, 5 adjacent noncancerous liver tissues and 5 peripheral blood samples. Repertoires from technical replicates were highly reproducible, with mean shared-clone rates near 0.89 and correlation coefficients above 0.95. Results the study describes overall, beyond this receptor: With just five or six patients in the study, the authors point out that the findings should be validated in a larger study. Repertoire overlap was found to be higher between tumor regions (mean around 35%) than between tumor-adjacent (approximately 17%) or tumor-blood (around 14%) pairs, consistent with antigen-driven expansion. Because only the TCR beta chain was sequenced and unpaired alpha chains were not captured, true repertoire diversity is likely underestimated. Bulk unsorted samples precluded comparing CD4+ and CD8+ T cell repertoires. Compared with blood, tumors had a significantly larger share of the repertoire taken up by the top 250 clones (p = 0.039).

TRIzol reagent was used to extract blood RNA from unsorted whole blood, while the DNeasy Blood & Tissue kit provided the germline DNA. At the time of sampling, the patients were treatment-naive and had chronic HBV infection. Before surgery, approximately 3.8 milliliters of peripheral blood were drawn into K2EDTA tubes. Using a constant-region primer and ProtoScript II reverse transcriptase, TCRbeta-specific cDNA was reverse-transcribed from approximately 0.5 ug total RNA. Construction of the TCRbeta libraries relied on three nested rounds of multiplex PCR, following a slightly modified ARM-PCR procedure. Each of the first two PCR rounds ran for approximately 11 cycles using multiplex TRBV1-TRBV30 forward primers together with a Cbeta reverse primer. A final 25-cycle PCR with Deep VentR polymerase added sample barcodes and Illumina adapters. Before sequencing, amplicons of 200-500 bp were purified from gel using a QIAquick gel extraction kit. An Illumina HiSeq 2500 was used to sequence the TCRbeta amplicons, generating 250-bp paired-end reads. As for the authors' bioinformatics: To recover full CDR3 sequences, reads were quality-trimmed using Trimmomatic v0.33 and paired reads were then merged using FLASH v1.2.11. V, D and J germline segments were assigned to the rearranged TCRbeta sequences using MiGEC v1.2.1b. VDJtools v1.0.0 computed clonotype statistics and Shannon-Wiener diversity indices. Except for diversity analysis, only each sample's 250 most abundant clonotypes were used in subsequent analyses to reduce sampling bias. TCRdb trimmed public reads at Q25 via fastp, called clones via MiXCR and kept in-frame beta chains. CDR3 protein sequences are deduplicated, and each keeps its most common genes and DNA. What appears here as the V and J calls and clone size reflects TCRdb's work, not the paper's. The sample table records 300,000 to 350,000 distinct CDR3 sequences; 65% of these occur just once. The top ten hold about 6% of the sample.

As concerns this clonotype: Which antigen it targets is not known. No quality values exist for individual bases; no much larger clone is one base distant.

Including cysteine and phenylalanine, the CDR3 has 14 amino acids. The kept DNA is CDR3 alone, 42 bases in frame from the first base. CDR1 and CDR2 are read off the germline V gene as SGHRS and YFSETQ. The junction carries 18 bases between V and J, which are trimmed by 7 bases and 7 bases respectively. The chain joins TRBV5-1 to TRBJ2-1; 5 matching bases give a weak D call of TRBD2. The receptor was isolated from a man aged 35 to 55 with primary liver carcinoma and hepatitis B virus infection. Input material: peripheral blood. The CDR3 in this case is CASHYGVLGNEQFF. In nucleotides, the sequence is TGCGCCAGCCACTACGGGGTTCTGGGGAATGAGCAGTTCTTC. With the portions outside the CDR3 filled from the reference TRBV5-1 and TRBJ2-1 genes, the complete variable region becomes KAGVTQTPRYLIKTRGQQVTLSCSPISGHRSVSWYQQTPGQGLQFLFEYFSETQRNKGNFPGRFSGRQFSNSRSEMNVSTLELGDSALYLCASHYGVLGNEQFFGPGTRLTVL.